This is a list of T cell receptor beta chains from one sample in a study of blood T cell repertoires in COVID-19. Assay used: immunoSEQ multiplex PCR; TCRdb lists only in-frame clones, some missing. The sample lists some 450,000 clones; around nine tenths were seen once. The source material was peripheral blood. The receptors here all came from a man younger than 35 with COVID-19, enrolled during active disease. CDR3s include the opening cysteine and the closing phenylalanine or tryptophan. Fields, in order: clone size, V gene, CDR3 protein. The listing skips clone size in some rows; elsewhere it reads once, few, many or a size class.

>once|TRBV24-1
CATSDLPRGSYEQYF
>NA|TRBV28
CASSSPRGRLTGELFF
>NA|TRBV3-1/TRBV3-2
CASSQLGLAGGWGNEQFF
>NA|TRBV15
CATSRVTGGVEAFF
>once|TRBV2
CASAGQGGYEQYF
>NA|TRBV18
CASSIRQGAYNEQFF
>NA|TRBV29-1
CSVSTGGYEQYF
>NA|TRBV6-5
CASRLAGVRAGELFF
>once|TRBV19
CASSATTGLDTQYF
>NA|TRBV6-5
CASSRQETQYF
>NA|TRBV6-5
CASSTRTGAGYGYTF
>NA|TRBV14
CASSQDRGTSREKLFF
>few|TRBV19
CASSIAGNEQFF
>NA|TRBV6-4
CASSRGQGTGELFF
>NA|TRBV9
CASSDSRALGTTTYNEQFF
>few|TRBV11-2
CASSRIVVGTATYGYTF
>NA|TRBV19
CASSAGGWTEAFF
>NA|TRBV19
CASSVDRVGVYGYTF
>NA|TRBV28
CASRWSGGGSYEQYF
>NA|TRBV3-1/TRBV3-2
CASSQDSSDSGNTIYF
>NA|TRBV5-1
CASSPWGGGDQPQHF
>NA|TRBV4-2
CASSQEERITDTQYF
>NA|TRBV29-1
CSVTRGNTEAFF
>NA|TRBV27
CASSFGDRFYEQYF
>NA|TRBV10-3
CAISESRDRGTF
>NA|TRBV5-4
CASSLSGRAYNEQFF
>NA|TRBV6-6
CASSIAGGRGELFF
>NA|TRBV11-1
CASSLRQTGNSPLHF
>NA|TRBV4-1
CASSEPGLAGGRNEQFF